The sequence of this T cell receptor beta chain was determined in a study of blood T cell repertoires in COVID-19. Study-wide background: COVID-19 samples from acute and convalescent phases originated in the United States, Italy and Spain. T cells, B-cell-depleted T cells, or PBMCs supplied cDNA or gDNA.

Only a few counts were recorded for this clone. The CDR3 is made up of 15 amino acids. V gave up 7 bases and J gave up 4 bases, with 17 bases separating them. Germline V lookup: CDR1 LNHDA, CDR2 SQIVND (reference sequence). As handled by the study authors: Estimated nucleated cell counts came from reference gene primer amplification. Clones were sequenced by immunoSEQ multiplex PCR, and TCRdb holds only the in-frame ones, with some missing. V, J and clone size derive from that table, while D and trimming were established from the DNA sequence. The sample consists of 200,000 or so clones, less than 90% of them appearing once.

Sequencing used peripheral blood. This rearrangement joins TRBV19 to TRBJ2-1, with D perhaps matching TRBD1 (7 bases). The clonotype comes from a middle-aged woman with acute or convalescent COVID-19. The CDR3 protein is CASTLGGTVYNEQFF. CDR3 bases: TGTGCCAGTACCTTAGGCGGGACAGTATACAATGAGCAGTTCTTC.